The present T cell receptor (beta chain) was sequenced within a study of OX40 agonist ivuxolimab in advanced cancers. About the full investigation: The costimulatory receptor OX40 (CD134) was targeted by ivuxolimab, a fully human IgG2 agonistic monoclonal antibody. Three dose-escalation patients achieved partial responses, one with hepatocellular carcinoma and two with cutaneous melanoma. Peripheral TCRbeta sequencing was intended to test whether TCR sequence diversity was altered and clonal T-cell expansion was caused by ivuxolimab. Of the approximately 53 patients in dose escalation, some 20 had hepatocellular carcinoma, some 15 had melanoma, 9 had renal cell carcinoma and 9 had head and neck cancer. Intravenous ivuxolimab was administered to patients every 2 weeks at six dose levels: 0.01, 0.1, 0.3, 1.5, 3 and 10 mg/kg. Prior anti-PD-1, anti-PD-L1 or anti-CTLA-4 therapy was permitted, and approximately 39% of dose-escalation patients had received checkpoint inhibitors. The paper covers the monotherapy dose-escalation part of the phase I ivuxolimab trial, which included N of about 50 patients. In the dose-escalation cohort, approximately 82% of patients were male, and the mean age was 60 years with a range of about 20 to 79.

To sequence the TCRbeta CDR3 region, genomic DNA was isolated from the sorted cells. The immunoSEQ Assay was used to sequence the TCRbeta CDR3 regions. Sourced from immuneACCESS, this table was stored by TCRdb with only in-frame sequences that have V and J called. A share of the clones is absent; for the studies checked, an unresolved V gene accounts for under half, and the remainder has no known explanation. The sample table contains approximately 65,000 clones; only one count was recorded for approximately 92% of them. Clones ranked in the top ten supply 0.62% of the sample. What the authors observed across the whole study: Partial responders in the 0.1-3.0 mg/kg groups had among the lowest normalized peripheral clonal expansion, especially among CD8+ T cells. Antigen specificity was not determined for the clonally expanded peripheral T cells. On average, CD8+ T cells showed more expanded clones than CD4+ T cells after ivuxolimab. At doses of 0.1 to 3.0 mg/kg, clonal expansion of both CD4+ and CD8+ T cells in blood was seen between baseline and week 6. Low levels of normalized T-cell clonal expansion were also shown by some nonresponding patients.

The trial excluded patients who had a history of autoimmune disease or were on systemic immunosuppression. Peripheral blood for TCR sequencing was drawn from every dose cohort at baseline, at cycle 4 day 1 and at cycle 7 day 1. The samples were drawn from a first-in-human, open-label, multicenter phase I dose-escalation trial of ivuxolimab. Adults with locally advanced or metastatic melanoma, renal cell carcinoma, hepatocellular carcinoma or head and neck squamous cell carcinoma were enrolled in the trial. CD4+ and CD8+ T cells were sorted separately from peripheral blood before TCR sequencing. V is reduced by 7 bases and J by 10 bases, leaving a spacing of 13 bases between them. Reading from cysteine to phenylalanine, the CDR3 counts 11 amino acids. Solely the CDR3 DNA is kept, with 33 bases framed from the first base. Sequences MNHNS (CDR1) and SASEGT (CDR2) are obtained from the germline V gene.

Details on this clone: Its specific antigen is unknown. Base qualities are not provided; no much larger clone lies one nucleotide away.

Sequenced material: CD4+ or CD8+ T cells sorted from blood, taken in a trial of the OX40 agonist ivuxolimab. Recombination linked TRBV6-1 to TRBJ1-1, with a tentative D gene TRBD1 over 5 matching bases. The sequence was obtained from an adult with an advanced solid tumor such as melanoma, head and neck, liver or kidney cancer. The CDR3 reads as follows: CASTLGLGAFF. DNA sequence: TGTGCCAGCACCTTGGGACTGGGAGCTTTCTTT.